One and the same sample provided the 20 T cell receptor beta chains below, sequenced in a study of tumor-infiltrating lymphocytes in primary liver carcinoma. Each 20-30 mg portion of unsorted bulk tissue served as the source for co-extraction of RNA and DNA. A primer in the constant region served to generate TCR beta cDNA from 500 ng of total RNA. Amplification in three nested multiplex PCR rounds with slightly modified ARM-PCR gave rise to TCR beta libraries. TRBV1-TRBV30 forward primers paired with a C-beta reverse primer drove the first two PCR rounds, about 10 cycles each. TCRdb processed the multiplex PCR reads anew with MiXCR; each CDR3 protein has one entry. Here the sample spans 100,000 or so distinct CDR3 sequences, roughly 69% being singletons. The sequencing sample was made of liver tumor tissue from sampling region 5. Subset here: tumor region T5, tumor centre. These receptors all come from a woman aged 60-75 years with primary liver carcinoma and hepatitis B virus infection.

Worth noting for this clonotype: The junction departs from the called germline gene at one end, perhaps through a read error. The chain is built from TRBV11-3 and TRBJ2-2; weak D call: TRBD1 (6 bases). The length of the CDR3 is 18 residues. The germline V gene encodes CDR1 SGHNT and CDR2 YENEEA. The CDR3 sequence is CARSLDVRTDTNIGELFF. Here the CDR3 DNA reads TGTGCCAGGAGCTTAGATGTCCGGACAGACACGAACATCGGGGAGCTGTTTTTT.

The sample holds a few counts of this clonotype. This chain joins TRBV4-1 and TRBJ1-2; TRBD1 is a possible D gene (5 bases). From germline, CDR1 is MGHRA and CDR2 YSYEKL. This CDR3 spans 16 amino acids. The V end lost 0 bases, the J end lost 7 bases, and 18 bases lay between the germline ends. The DNA of the CDR3 is TGCGCCAGCAGCCAAGATCTCGAGGGGTTTACCTCTGGCTACACCTTC. Its protein product is CASSQDLEGFTSGYTF.

Turning to this clonotype: A much larger clonotype is one base distant, so this may be a read error. The gene calls are TRBV10-2 and TRBJ2-1; tentative D call: TRBD2 (7 bases). This CDR3 has 15 residues. With 2 bases removed from V and 7 bases from J, the gap between germline ends came to 15 bases. CDR1 is WSHSY and CDR2 is SAAADI in the germline V gene. DNA of the CDR3: TGCGCCAGCAGTGAGCAAGAGGGGGGGCTTAATGAGCAGTTCTTC. Amino acid sequence: CASSEQEGGLNEQFF.

Concerning this clonotype itself: This is likely a read error, given that the CDR3 carries no conserved phenylalanine or tryptophan at its end. J is TRBJ1-1 and V is TRBV29-1; no definite D call. The CDR3 loop spans 11 amino acids. Looked up from germline, CDR1 is SQVTM and CDR2 is ANQGSEA. V was shortened by 6 bases and J by 8 bases, with 13 bases between the two germline ends. In nucleotides, the CDR3 is TGCAGCGTATCACGAGAAGTCGAAGCTTTCTAT. Amino acids: CSVSREVEAFY.

V usage is TRBV6-6 and J usage is TRBJ2-3, with TRBD2 as a possible D gene (6 bases). Germline values: CDR1 MNHNY, CDR2 SVGAGI (reference sequence). The CDR3 extends over 13 amino acids. The V gene lost 7 bases and the J gene lost 8 bases, with 16 bases spanning the gap. CDR3 sequence: CASTGRGNGTQYF. The CDR3 coding sequence is TGTGCCAGCACCGGCCGGGGGAATGGTACGCAGTATTTT.

Note on this clonotype: Compared with germline, one end of the junction differs, possibly owing to a read error. V usage is TRBV11-3 and J usage is TRBJ2-1, with no clear D. This CDR3 has 17 residues. Germline V lookup: CDR1 SGHNT, CDR2 YENEEA. CDR3 sequence reads: CAHSLDPRSFSCNEQFF. CDR3 nucleotides: TGTGCCCACAGCTTAGATCCCAGGAGTTTTTCCTGCAATGAGCAGTTCTTC. Supplemented by reference TRBV11-3 and TRBJ2-1, the full variable domain reads EAGVVQSPRYKIIEKKQPVAFWCNPISGHNTLYWYLQNLGQGPELLIRYENEEAVDDSQLPKDRFSAERLKGVDSTLKIQPAELGDSAVYLCAHSLDPRSFSCNEQFFGPGTRLTVL.

This clonotype was counted only a few times. The junction departs from the called germline gene at one end, perhaps through a read error. The chain carries TRBV11-2 and TRBJ2-5, with D uncertain. This CDR3 has 12 residues. Per germline, CDR1 SGHAT and CDR2 FQNNGV. The CDR3 nucleotides are TGTGCCAGCAGCCACCTAGAGGAGACCCAATACTTC. Protein: CASSHLEETQYF.

This clonotype has ten or more counts. The J gene is TRBJ2-3, the V gene TRBV4-1; TRBD2 agrees at 10 bases. The CDR3 contains 16 residues. The germline V gene encodes CDR1 MGHRA and CDR2 YSYEKL. V lost 1 base and J lost 2; bases outside the gene matches: 3. Here the CDR3 DNA reads TGCGCCAGCAGCCAAGGGAGCGGGAGGGCCACAGATACGCAGTATTTT. Translating it yields CASSQGSGRATDTQYF.

With regard to this clonotype: An end of the junction differs from the germline gene, which may be a read error. The chain joins TRBV4-1 to TRBJ1-2; D call uncertain. The CDR3 runs to 17 residues. Germline loops: CDR1 MGHRA, CDR2 YSYEKL. The CDR3 DNA follows: TGCGCCAGCAGCCAGTTGCGGTTGGTCCTAGTCCTGGGGAGCTATACCTTC. It yields the protein CASSQLRLVLVLGSYTF.

A word on this clonotype: The conserved phenylalanine or tryptophan normally closing the CDR3 is absent here, so this likely arose from a read error. The chain carries TRBV24-1 and TRBJ2-1, with 11 nucleotides matching TRBD2. The CDR3 sequence is 16 residues long. The germline V gene has CDR1 KGHDR and CDR2 SFDVKD. The CDR3: CTTSDSGLAAYNEQFL. CDR3 DNA sequence: TGTACCACCAGTGATTCGGGACTAGCGGCCTACAATGAGCAGTTCCTC.

Only a few counts were recorded for this clonotype. V and J are TRBV5-1 and TRBJ2-3; perhaps TRBD2 as D (5 bases). Looked up from germline, CDR1 is SGHRS and CDR2 is YFSETQ. This CDR3 is 14 amino acids long. Deletions cut 1 base from V and 6 bases from J, with 12 bases between. The CDR3 spells CASSLTGRIDTQYF. CDR3 in DNA: TGCGCCAGCAGCTTGACGGGGAGAATTGATACGCAGTATTTT.

In the case of this clonotype: A much larger clone sits a single nucleotide away, making a read error possible. The J gene is TRBJ2-3, the V gene TRBV5-6, with D possibly matching TRBD2 (6 bases). The CDR3 runs 12 residues. V was trimmed by 4 bases and J by 10 bases, leaving 13 bases between them. Germline CDR1 SGHDT, CDR2 YYEEEE. The CDR3 bases are TGTGCCAGCAGCCCACGGAGGGGTGCGCAGTATTTT. Translated, it gives CASSPRRGAQYF.

There are a few counts of this clonotype. This sequence may be a read error, since a much larger clone differs from it by one base. V gene TRBV29-1 combines with J gene TRBJ2-7; D not certain. The CDR3 runs to 13 residues. Per germline, CDR1 SQVTM and CDR2 ANQGSEA. CDR3 sequence reads: CNVEDPGGYEQYF. The CDR3 coding sequence is TGCAACGTTGAAGATCCCGGCGGCTACGAGCAGTACTTC.

A single count supports this clonotype. A much larger clone is a single base away; this may be a read error. The chain joins TRBV13 to TRBJ2-1; a weak D match, TRBD1 (5 bases). The CDR3 runs to 13 residues. The V gene lost 2 bases and the J gene lost 6 bases, with 8 bases spanning the gap. CDR1 and CDR2 (germline): PRHDT, FYEKMQ (reference sequence). The chain's CDR3 is CASSLSRANEQFF. The CDR3 DNA sequence: TGTGCCAGCAGCTTAAGCAGGGCCAATGAGCAGTTCTTC.

A note on this clonotype: The junction and the germline gene differ at one end; a read error may be behind it. The chain couples TRBV4-2 to TRBJ2-7; D gene unclear. Germline V gene data show CDR1 as LGHNA and CDR2 as YNFKEQ. The CDR3 is 14 residues long. The CDR3 nucleotides are TGTGCTAGCAGCCAAGGTGAGAGGTCCTACGAGCAGTACTTC. Translated, it gives CASSQGERSYEQYF.

With regard to this clonotype: The junction departs from the called germline gene at one end, perhaps through a read error. V usage is TRBV28 and J usage is TRBJ2-3; D gene ambiguous. The length of the CDR3 is 15 residues. Per germline, CDR1 MDHEN and CDR2 SYDVKM. CDR3 sequence: CVSSVPGRGTDTQYF. The CDR3 DNA reads TGTGTCAGCAGCGTACCGGGCCGCGGCACAGATACTCAGTATTTC.

In regard to this clonotype: A much larger clone lies a single base off, so this may be a read error. V gene TRBV5-1 combines with J gene TRBJ2-7, with 8 bases that match TRBD1. The CDR3 loop spans 17 amino acids. Looked up from germline, CDR1 is SGHRS and CDR2 is YFSETQ. After removal of 0 bases from V and 0 bases from J, the junction contained 8 bases not matched to a gene. The DNA for the CDR3 is TGCGCCAGCAGCTTGGGGACAGGGAGTTCGGGCTCCTACGAGCAGTACTTC. Its translation: CASSLGTGSSGSYEQYF.

This rearrangement joins TRBV2 to TRBJ2-7; 9 nucleotides match TRBD1. V dropped 6 bases and J dropped 5; count of bases not matched to a gene: 8. The CDR3 totals 14 residues. Germline values: CDR1 SNHLY, CDR2 FYNNEI. The CDR3 is CASRRDRDVHEQYF. The DNA of the CDR3 is TGTGCCAGCAGGAGGGACAGGGACGTCCACGAGCAGTACTTC.

Comments on this clonotype: This may stem from a read error, because a much larger clone lies one nucleotide away. The chain combines TRBV28 with TRBJ2-5; maybe TRBD2 (5 bases). The CDR3 runs 14 residues. Germline V gene lookup returns CDR1 MDHEN and CDR2 SYDVKM. Here the CDR3 reads CASSRDYPSETPYF. The CDR3 nucleotides are TGTGCCAGCAGCCGCGACTATCCTTCGGAGACCCCGTACTTC.

As for this clonotype: At one end, the junction sequence differs from germline, possibly due to a read error. This sequence joins TRBV28 and TRBJ2-3; TRBD1 matches at 9 bases. The CDR3 runs 16 residues. Germline V CDR1 and CDR2: MDHEN, SYDVKM. In DNA, the CDR3 is TGTGCCAGCAGAGTACCGGGACAGGGATTCACAGATACGCAGTGTTTT. Protein sequence: CASRVPGQGFTDTQCF. Drawing the rest from reference TRBV28 and TRBJ2-3, the complete variable domain is DVKVTQSSRYLVKRTGEKVFLECVQDMDHENMFWYRQDPGLGLRLIYFSYDVKMKEKGDIPEGYSVSREKKERFSLILESASTNQTSMYLCASRVPGQGFTDTQCFGPGTRLTVL.